Listed below are T cell receptor beta chains from one sample, sequenced in a study of graft-versus-host responses after intestinal transplantation. These receptors lack a known antigen. Some clones are missing from TCRdb's copy, which holds only in-frame ones; the method was immunoSEQ multiplex PCR. The sample lists around 130,000 clones, around nine tenths occurring once. The sample here was unstimulated CD4+ T cells sorted from spleen or lymph node cells, taken before intestinal transplant. These receptors all stem from a human donor who received an intestinal transplant. The CDR3 runs from the conserved cysteine through the conserved F or W. Fields, in order: clone size, V gene, D gene, J gene, CDR3 protein, CDR3 DNA. The D gene is left open where the match is weak. Clone size appears in some rows only: once, few, many, or a class for an expanded clone.

-	TRBV4-1	-	TRBJ1-3	CASSQLLTSSGNTIYF	TGCGCCAGCAGCCAACTTCTGACAAGCTCTGGAAACACCATATATTTT
-	TRBV7-9	-	TRBJ1-2	CASSLGTNYTF	TGTGCCAGCAGCTTAGGTACCAACTACACCTTC
once	TRBV4-1	TRBD2	TRBJ2-5	CASSRASGFQETQYF	TGCGCCAGCAGCCGGGCTAGCGGGTTTCAAGAGACCCAGTACTTC
once	TRBV13	TRBD1	TRBJ1-6	CASSLDRASSPLHF	TGTGCCAGCAGCTTGGACAGGGCAAGTTCACCCCTCCACTTT
-	TRBV6-1	TRBD2	TRBJ2-5	CASRQSGGRETQYF	TGTGCCAGCAGACAGAGCGGGGGGAGGGAGACCCAGTACTTC
-	TRBV18	-	TRBJ1-5	CASSQSHSNQPQHF	TGTGCCAGCTCCCAGAGTCATAGCAATCAGCCCCAGCATTTT
-	TRBV6-1	-	TRBJ2-1	CASSDRTALQKGQFF	TGTGCCAGCAGTGACCGGACAGCCCTCCAGAAAGGGCAGTTCTTC
-	TRBV7-6	-	TRBJ2-7	CASRASAGGGSEQYF	TGTGCCAGCAGGGCCTCGGCGGGCGGAGGAAGCGAGCAGTACTTC
-	TRBV30	TRBD2	TRBJ2-3	CAWSPGLAGGLGDTQYF	TGTGCCTGGAGTCCGGGGCTAGCGGGGGGGCTGGGAGATACGCAGTATTTT
-	TRBV29-1	-	TRBJ2-5	CSVGTHKETQYF	TGCAGCGTTGGCACACACAAAGAGACCCAGTACTTC
-	TRBV6-1	TRBD1	TRBJ2-7	CATLGQVYEQYF	TGTGCCACTCTGGGACAGGTCTACGAGCAGTACTTC
-	TRBV12-2	-	TRBJ2-7	CASRSRGGPRPYEQYF	TGTGCAAGTCGCTCTAGGGGGGGTCCCCGCCCCTACGAGCAGTACTTC
-	TRBV5-1	-	TRBJ2-7	CASSLRDLSYEQYF	TGCGCCAGCAGCTTGAGAGACCTCTCCTACGAGCAGTACTTC
-	TRBV11-3	-	TRBJ2-3	CASSFSSADTQYF	TGTGCCAGCAGCTTCTCCTCGGCAGATACGCAGTATTTT
-	TRBV6-1	TRBD1	TRBJ1-5	CASSGQGGTGQPQHF	TGTGCCAGCAGTGGTCAGGGGGGTACGGGTCAGCCCCAGCATTTT
-	TRBV7-8	-	TRBJ2-5	CASSLWGWVVSQETQYF	TGTGCCAGCAGCTTATGGGGGTGGGTGGTCTCGCAAGAGACCCAGTACTTC
-	TRBV28	TRBD1	TRBJ1-5	CASSLGQGQHF	TGTGCCAGCAGTTTAGGACAGGGACAGCATTTT
-	TRBV7-2	-	TRBJ1-2	CASSLEAGLTF	TGTGCCAGCAGCTTAGAGGCGGGACTCACCTTC
-	TRBV5-1	-	TRBJ1-6	CASSFASPLHF	TGCGCCAGCAGCTTCGCCTCACCCCTCCACTTT
-	TRBV2	-	TRBJ2-7	CASSEKESLYEQYF	TGTGCCAGCAGTGAAAAGGAGAGCCTCTACGAGCAGTACTTC
-	TRBV7-6	-	TRBJ2-3	CASSLTIGLTDTQYF	TGTGCCAGCAGCCTAACCATCGGACTCACAGATACGCAGTATTTT
-	TRBV10-3	-	TRBJ2-2	CAISRDAATGELFF	TGTGCCATCAGCAGGGACGCCGCAACCGGGGAGCTGTTTTTT